One sample yielded the 21 T cell receptor beta chains listed below, sequenced in a study of shared clonotypes between healthy human individuals. This table comes from immunoSEQ multiplex PCR, and its TCRdb copy is limited to in-frame clones, with some not included. The sample shows under 1,100,000 clones, about 70% of them seen only once. Sequenced sample: memory CD4+ T cells sorted from blood. Subset specified: CD45RA-negative fraction. The source of these receptors is a young man in good health.

This clone was recorded many times. V and J are TRBV6-4 and TRBJ2-1, with 7 bases identical to TRBD1. The CDR3 is 15 residues long. The germline CDR1 and CDR2 sequences are MRHNA and SNTAGT. V lost 6 bases, J lost 4 bases, and 9 bases stayed unmatched. This CDR3 is CASRNKNRGYNEQFF. In DNA form, the CDR3 reads TGTGCCAGCAGGAACAAAAACAGGGGATACAATGAGCAGTTCTTC.

Only one count was recorded for this clone. The chain couples TRBV7-9 to TRBJ1-2; the match to TRBD1 covers 9 bases. After removal of 5 bases from V and 1 base from J, the junction contained 11 bases not matched to a gene. CDR3 length equals 17 residues. Germline lookup yields CDR1 SEHNR and CDR2 FQNEAQ (reference sequence). CDR3 DNA sequence: TGTGCCAGCAGCCGTCCCGGGACAGGGACACTTAACTATGGCTACACCTTC. Encoded protein: CASSRPGTGTLNYGYTF.

This chain joins TRBV30 and TRBJ1-1; no firm D call. The CDR3 totals 12 residues. From germline, CDR1 is GTSNPN and CDR2 SVGIG (reference sequence). With 2 bases removed from V and 1 base from J, the gap between germline ends came to 5 bases. The CDR3 DNA reads TGTGCCTGGAGTCCGACGAACACTGAAGCTTTCTTT. It encodes CAWSPTNTEAFF.

J is TRBJ1-5 and V is TRBV19, with D unresolved. The CDR3 is 13 residues long. CDR1 and CDR2 (germline): LNHDA, SQIVND (reference sequence). V shed 2 bases and J shed 10 bases, with 12 bases lying between them. The CDR3: CASSINPRAPQHF. CDR3 coding DNA: TGTGCCAGTAGTATAAACCCAAGGGCTCCCCAGCATTTT.

The chain couples TRBV5-1 to TRBJ1-1; no firm D call. Germline loops: CDR1 SGHRS, CDR2 YFSETQ. Between the trimmed V and J ends, which lost 0 bases and 4 bases, there was a span of 7 bases. This CDR3 is 13 amino acids long. CDR3 region: CASSLEVGTEAFF. The CDR3 DNA reads as TGCGCCAGCAGCTTGGAGGTGGGCACTGAAGCTTTCTTT.

This chain connects TRBV27 to TRBJ2-1; TRBD1 or TRBD2 may be the D gene (6 bases each). From germline, CDR1 is MNHEY and CDR2 SMNVEV (reference sequence). V dropped 2 bases and J dropped 9 bases, with 23 bases sitting between them. The CDR3 loop spans 17 amino acids. CDR3 bases: TGTGCCAGCAGTTTACGGGAGACGACCGTGGGGGCGGGTGAGCAGTTCTTC. Protein sequence: CASSLRETTVGAGEQFF.

The V and J genes are TRBV6-6 and TRBJ2-1, with 7 bases matching TRBD1. Germline trimming cut 7 bases from V and 0 bases from J; bases unmatched to any gene: 9. CDR3 length: 16 residues. CDR1 and CDR2 from the germline V gene are MNHNY and SVGAGI (reference sequence). CDR3 coding DNA: TGTGCCAGCACCCAGGGGGACGCAGTCTCCTACAATGAGCAGTTCTTC. Translated: CASTQGDAVSYNEQFF.

The chain recombines TRBV11-2 with TRBJ2-1, with 8 bases identical to TRBD2. Germline V gene data show CDR1 as SGHAT and CDR2 as FQNNGV. The V gene end was trimmed by 4 bases and the J gene end by 5 bases; junction bases not matched to a gene: 7. The CDR3 has 15 residues. The CDR3 protein is CASSSGGRTDNEQFF. In nucleotides, the CDR3 is TGTGCCAGCAGCTCTGGCGGGAGGACTGACAATGAGCAGTTCTTC.

V is TRBV7-6 and J is TRBJ2-1, with TRBD2 matching 7 bases. J was trimmed by 8 bases and V by 6 bases; bases with no gene match: 7. From germline, CDR1 is SGHVS and CDR2 FNYEAQ. The CDR3 runs to 13 residues. Here the CDR3 reads CASSLGLVDEQFF. The CDR3, as DNA: TGTGCCAGCAGTCTCGGACTAGTGGATGAGCAGTTCTTC.

This sequence joins TRBV2 and TRBJ2-3, with TRBD2 matching 10 bases. From germline, CDR1 is SNHLY and CDR2 FYNNEI. The length of the CDR3 is 16 residues. V lost 8 bases to trimming and J lost 2 bases; unmatched junction nucleotides: 10. The CDR3 DNA reads as TGTGCCAGCCCCCAATCAGGGACTAGCGCCACAGATACGCAGTATTTT. Encoded protein: CASPQSGTSATDTQYF.

The chain combines TRBV30 with TRBJ2-5; tentative D call: TRBD1 (5 bases). Germline values: CDR1 GTSNPN, CDR2 SVGIG (reference sequence). The CDR3 is 12 amino acids. Between the trimmed V and J ends, which lost 4 bases and 5 bases, there was a span of 11 bases. The CDR3 sequence is CAWTGLGETQYF. For the CDR3, the DNA is TGTGCCTGGACAGGGTTAGGTGAGACCCAGTACTTC.

The V gene is TRBV30, the J gene TRBJ2-7, with TRBD1 matching 8 bases. V lost 5 bases and J lost 2; bases outside the gene matches: 14. The CDR3 sequence is 16 residues long. Germline V gene sequence: CDR1 GTSNPN, CDR2 SVGIG (reference sequence). The CDR3 loop reads CAWGKSLRDRTYEQYF. CDR3 bases: TGTGCCTGGGGTAAAAGTCTCCGGGACAGGACCTACGAGCAGTACTTC.

This clone has just one count. This chain links TRBV5-1 with TRBJ2-5; 10 bases align to TRBD2. The CDR3 length is 15 residues. Losses at the gene ends were 3 bases for V and 3 bases for J; bases not matched to a gene: 5. Germline V gene lookup returns CDR1 SGHRS and CDR2 YFSETQ. This chain's CDR3 is CASSSSGLAEETQYF. In DNA, the CDR3 is TGCGCCAGCAGCTCAAGTGGACTAGCGGAAGAGACCCAGTACTTC. The full variable domain, rest sourced from reference TRBV5-1 and TRBJ2-5, is KAGVTQTPRYLIKTRGQQVTLSCSPISGHRSVSWYQQTPGQGLQFLFEYFSETQRNKGNFPGRFSGRQFSNSRSEMNVSTLELGDSALYLCASSSSGLAEETQYFGPGTRLLVL.

V and J are TRBV28 and TRBJ2-5; a weak D match, TRBD1 (5 bases). Germline V CDR1 and CDR2: MDHEN, SYDVKM. This CDR3 is built from 17 residues. V dropped 3 bases and J dropped 2 bases, with 19 bases sitting between them. CDR3: CASSFPGHPQGQETQYF. The CDR3 DNA reads as TGTGCCAGCAGTTTCCCCGGACATCCCCAAGGTCAAGAGACCCAGTACTTC.

CDR3 protein: CASSPRAGTNTGELFF. The CDR3 nucleotides read TGTGCCAGCAGCCCTAGAGCGGGGACGAACACCGGGGAGCTGTTTTTT. The chain is built from TRBV11-2 and TRBJ2-2; 7 bases are shared with TRBD2. The CDR3 spans 16 residues. Germline loops: CDR1 SGHAT, CDR2 FQNNGV. The J segment lost 0 bases and the V segment lost 5 bases, leaving 6 bases of the junction unmatched.

The J gene is TRBJ2-7, the V gene TRBV5-1; TRBD2 might be the D (5 bases). Germline CDR1 and CDR2: SGHRS and YFSETQ. Trimming cost V 0 bases and J 3 bases, with 10 bases left between them. This CDR3 spans 14 amino acids. The DNA for the CDR3 is TGCGCCAGCAGCTTGGCTGGGAGAGTCTACGAGCAGTACTTC. Translating it yields CASSLAGRVYEQYF.

The chain employs TRBV28 and TRBJ1-2; the match to TRBD1 covers 7 bases. The CDR3 loop spans 14 amino acids. V shed 6 bases, J shed 4 bases, and the junction held 8 bases outside the gene matches. CDR1 is MDHEN and CDR2 is SYDVKM in the germline V gene. CDR3 in DNA: TGTGCCAGCAGCTTGACGACAGGGCTCTATGGCTACACCTTC. It translates to CASSLTTGLYGYTF.

The rearrangement uses TRBV19 and TRBJ2-5; 8 nucleotides align to TRBD1. Germline lookup yields CDR1 LNHDA and CDR2 SQIVND (reference sequence). The CDR3 contains 15 residues. Unmatched junction bases numbered 1, after V lost 1 base and J lost 0 bases. CDR3 DNA: TGTGCCAGTAGTATAGGGGACAGGTACCAAGAGACCCAGTACTTC. It translates to CASSIGDRYQETQYF.

This clone was counted between two and nine times. The chain employs TRBV19 and TRBJ1-4; D gene uncertain. This CDR3 comprises 13 residues. The germline V and J ends were trimmed by 7 bases and 7 bases, with 13 bases remaining between them. The germline gives CDR1 LNHDA, CDR2 SQIVND (reference sequence). CDR3 sequence reads: CASTPSGIEKLFF. CDR3 nucleotide sequence: TGTGCCAGTACCCCCAGCGGGATTGAAAAACTGTTTTTT.

As for this clone: Within the sample, other DNA sequences also encode this same CDR3. This chain joins TRBV25-1 and TRBJ1-1; D possibly corresponds to TRBD1 (5 bases). V shed 3 bases and J shed 0 bases, with 11 bases lying between them. The germline V gene has CDR1 MGHDK and CDR2 SYGVNS. There are 15 residues in the CDR3. CDR3 in DNA: TGTGCCAGCAGTGAGCCCGGGGCTTTGAACACTGAAGCTTTCTTT. Residues: CASSEPGALNTEAFF. The variable domain in full, completed from reference TRBV25-1 and TRBJ1-1, reads EADIYQTPRYLVIGTGKKITLECSQTMGHDKMYWYQQDPGMELHLIHYSYGVNSTEKGDLSSESTVSRIRTEHFPLTLESARPSHTSQYLCASSEPGALNTEAFFGQGTRLTVV.

The chain couples TRBV18 to TRBJ1-1, with D unclear. Deletions cut 6 bases from V and 7 bases from J, with 15 bases between. The germline CDR1 and CDR2 sequences are KGHSH and LQKENI. CDR3 length: 13 amino acids. CDR3 amino acids: CASSIRELNEAFF. CDR3 DNA: TGTGCCAGCTCCATCCGGGAGCTAAATGAAGCTTTCTTT.